This TCR beta chain was found in a study of T cell responses to AZD1222 COVID-19 vaccine. The data were produced by immunoSEQ multiplex PCR, yet TCRdb's version contains in-frame clones alone and is incomplete. The data hold around 190,000 clones, with roughly nine tenths observed a single time. Overall study results and limits: At 160-218 and 743-854, vaccine-associated CD4 TCRs were dominant, and they spanned spike. Females made up more of the donors, who were largely white British, and clonal diversity may have come out too low.

A note on this clone: What it recognizes is unknown.

The J segment lost 7 bases and the V segment lost 2 bases, leaving 4 bases of the junction unmatched. The germline V gene encodes CDR1 WNHNN and CDR2 SYGVQD (reference sequence). The CDR3 loop spans 14 amino acids. The sample in question was peripheral blood, obtained 28 days after the second AZD1222 dose. The chain carries TRBV10-1 and TRBJ2-2, with TRBD1 matching over 7 bases. The clonotype was recovered from an adult who received the AZD1222 COVID-19 vaccine. The DNA of the CDR3 is TGCGCCAGCAGTGAGGACAGGGTACGCGGGGAGCTGTTTTTT. It encodes CASSEDRVRGELFF.